These T cell receptor beta chains were read from a single sample in a study of blood T cell repertoires in COVID-19. TCRdb's copy holds only in-frame clones and misses some; the assay was immunoSEQ multiplex PCR. The sample has fewer than 350,000 clones, 85% seen once. Material: PBMCs or T cells enriched from blood (not recorded which). Receptor source: a woman aged 50 to 60 who had recovered from COVID-19. Both conserved end residues are part of each CDR3. Each record gives: clone size, J gene, D gene, V gene, CDR3 protein, CDR3 DNA. D genes are given only for firm matches. Clone size is shown for a subset of rows, as once, few, many or a class of expanded clone.

>-|TRBJ1-1|TRBD1|TRBV5-1
CASSWDRLDTEAFF
TGCGCCAGCAGCTGGGACAGGCTCGACACTGAAGCTTTCTTT
>-|TRBJ2-3|-|TRBV3-1/TRBV3-2
CASSLQGSSTDTQYF
TGTGCCAGCAGTTTGCAGGGGTCTAGCACAGATACGCAGTATTTT
>-|TRBJ1-4|TRBD1|TRBV5-6
CASSGGGMNEKLFF
TGTGCCAGCAGCGGAGGGGGCATGAATGAAAAACTGTTTTTT
>-|TRBJ1-5|-|TRBV19
CASSGGGRGAQPQHF
TGTGCCAGTAGTGGGGGGGGTCGTGGGGCCCAGCCCCAGCATTTT
>-|TRBJ2-5|-|TRBV3-1/TRBV3-2
CASSHESETQYF
TGTGCCAGCAGCCATGAGAGCGAGACCCAGTACTTC
>-|TRBJ2-1|-|TRBV7-2
CASSFGRYNEQFF
TGTGCCAGCAGCTTTGGCCGATACAATGAGCAGTTCTTC
>-|TRBJ2-7|-|TRBV7-2
CASSLRVLSYEQYF
TGTGCCAGCAGCTTAAGAGTTCTATCCTACGAGCAGTACTTC
>few|TRBJ1-1|-|TRBV19
CASVLTGRATEAFF
TGTGCCAGTGTTTTGACCGGGAGGGCCACTGAAGCTTTCTTT
>-|TRBJ1-2|-|TRBV7-2
CASSFWEDYGYTF
TGTGCCAGCAGCTTCTGGGAGGACTATGGCTACACCTTC
>once|TRBJ2-5|TRBD1|TRBV19
CASSIAHTGAQETQYF
TGTGCCAGTAGTATAGCTCACACAGGGGCACAAGAGACCCAGTACTTC
>-|TRBJ1-6|-|TRBV7-3
CASRRQLQDTGVPLHF
TGTGCCAGCCGAAGGCAATTACAGGACACGGGGGTGCCCCTCCACTTT
>-|TRBJ1-1|-|TRBV28
CASSLSAGINTEAFF
TGTGCCAGCAGTTTATCGGCCGGGATTAACACTGAAGCTTTCTTT
>-|TRBJ1-2|-|TRBV12-3/TRBV12-4
CASSHPGRYGYTF
TGTGCCAGCAGTCATCCAGGGCGGTATGGCTACACCTTC
>once|TRBJ2-7|TRBD2|TRBV2
CASRGTSGGRNEQYF
TGTGCCAGCAGAGGGACTAGCGGGGGACGGAACGAGCAGTACTTC
>-|TRBJ1-6|TRBD1|TRBV5-5
CASSRTYRGQGGSSPLHF
TGTGCCAGCAGTAGAACCTACAGAGGACAGGGTGGCAGTTCACCCCTCCACTTT
>-|TRBJ1-1|-|TRBV28
CASSSDWAANTEAFF
TGTGCCAGCAGTTCGGACTGGGCGGCGAACACTGAAGCTTTCTTT
>-|TRBJ1-4|TRBD1|TRBV28
CASRGQGGETNEKLFF
TGTGCCAGCAGGGGACAGGGTGGGGAAACTAATGAAAAACTGTTTTTT
>-|TRBJ2-2|TRBD2|TRBV19
CASSITPGGTGELFF
TGTGCCAGTAGTATAACCCCGGGAGGCACCGGGGAGCTGTTTTTT
>-|TRBJ1-1|-|TRBV30
CAWSRVDTEAFF
TGTGCCTGGAGTCGCGTTGACACTGAAGCTTTCTTT
>-|TRBJ2-7|TRBD2|TRBV4-2
CASSQVEGRDEQYF
TGTGCCAGCAGCCAGGTGGAGGGGAGGGACGAGCAGTACTTC
>few|TRBJ2-6|-|TRBV6-5
CGAGPLLGANVLTF
TGTGGGGCAGGGCCACTCTTAGGGGCCAACGTCCTGACTTTC
>-|TRBJ1-2|-|TRBV7-2
CASGEITTGFYGYTF
TGTGCCAGCGGCGAAATTACGACAGGATTCTATGGCTACACCTTC
>-|TRBJ2-1|TRBD2|TRBV6-4
CASSDSGTSGGYNEQFF
TGTGCCAGCAGTGACTCGGGGACTAGCGGAGGGTACAATGAGCAGTTCTTC
>-|TRBJ1-4|TRBD1|TRBV19
CASRVGQRREKLFF
TGTGCCAGTAGGGTGGGACAGCGGCGGGAAAAACTGTTTTTT
>-|TRBJ1-3|-|TRBV6-2/TRBV6-3
CASSALAGAGNTIYF
TGTGCCAGCAGTGCCCTTGCGGGGGCTGGAAACACCATATATTTT
>-|TRBJ1-5|TRBD1|TRBV30
CAWSFGTGDDQPQHF
TGTGCCTGGAGTTTTGGGACAGGGGATGATCAGCCCCAGCATTTT
>-|TRBJ1-5|TRBD1|TRBV4-3
CASSRYRGYQPQHF
TGCGCCAGCAGCCGGTACAGGGGTTATCAGCCCCAGCATTTT
>-|TRBJ2-5|-|TRBV21-1
CASSNPGTELQETQYF
TGTGCCAGCAGCAACCCCGGGACAGAGTTACAAGAGACCCAGTACTTC
>once|TRBJ2-7|-|TRBV5-8
CASLPNRGGPYEQYF
TGTGCCAGCCTACCCAACAGGGGGGGACCCTACGAGCAGTACTTC
>-|TRBJ2-3|-|TRBV18
CASSPSGSGDTQYF
TGTGCCAGCTCACCATCAGGTTCAGGAGATACGCAGTATTTT
>-|TRBJ2-1|TRBD1|TRBV6-5
CASNRQGVTEQFF
TGTGCCAGCAATAGACAGGGGGTCACTGAGCAGTTCTTC
>-|TRBJ1-5|-|TRBV6-2/TRBV6-3
CASSARLTGADNQPQHF
TGTGCCAGCAGTGCGCGGTTAACGGGAGCAGATAATCAGCCCCAGCATTTT
>-|TRBJ1-2|-|TRBV12-3/TRBV12-4
CASTPVRDGYTF
TGTGCCAGCACCCCTGTCAGGGATGGCTACACCTTC
>once|TRBJ2-1|-|TRBV10-3
CAAEDPLYNEQFF
TGTGCCGCGGAGGACCCTCTCTACAATGAGCAGTTCTTC
>-|TRBJ2-7|TRBD1|TRBV12-3/TRBV12-4
CASSQGAVDEQYF
TGTGCCAGCAGCCAGGGGGCAGTCGACGAGCAGTACTTC
>-|TRBJ2-6|-|TRBV28
CASSPGQGGFWSGANVLTF
TGTGCCAGCAGTCCCGGCCAGGGTGGATTTTGGTCTGGGGCCAACGTCCTGACTTTC
>-|TRBJ2-2|TRBD1|TRBV27
CAGGTGLEEELFF
TGTGCCGGAGGGACAGGGCTCGAGGAGGAGCTGTTTTTT
>-|TRBJ2-1|-|TRBV9
CASSVDGGTANEQFF
TGTGCCAGCAGCGTAGACGGCGGGACCGCCAATGAGCAGTTCTTC
>few|TRBJ1-1|TRBD1|TRBV27
CASSKMDRGTNTEAFF
TGTGCCAGCTCGAAGATGGACAGGGGGACGAACACTGAAGCTTTCTTT
>-|TRBJ1-6|TRBD1|TRBV2
CASSGGTGGFNSPLHF
TGTGCTAGCAGTGGCGGGACAGGCGGATTTAATTCACCCCTCCACTTT
>-|TRBJ1-5|-|TRBV28
CASGFNQPQHF
TGTGCCTCAGGCTTCAATCAGCCCCAGCATTTT
>-|TRBJ2-2|TRBD1|TRBV2
CASRRTGGSTGELFF
TGTGCCAGCAGGCGGACAGGGGGATCCACCGGGGAGCTGTTTTTT
>once|TRBJ1-1|-|TRBV14
CASSPQPGQRAFF
TGTGCCAGCAGCCCTCAACCGGGACAAAGGGCTTTCTTT
>-|TRBJ1-5|-|TRBV2
CASSGQSNQPQHF
TGTGCCAGCAGTGGACAGAGCAATCAGCCCCAGCATTTT
>-|TRBJ1-5|TRBD1|TRBV6-5
CASSADRGNQPQHF
TGTGCCAGCAGCGCCGACAGGGGGAATCAGCCCCAGCATTTT
>once|TRBJ2-1|TRBD2|TRBV19
CASRQTSGGSYNEQFF
TGTGCCAGTAGGCAGACTAGCGGGGGCTCCTACAATGAGCAGTTCTTC
>once|TRBJ1-4|-|TRBV7-2
CASSLGQGTTNEKLFF
TGTGCCAGCAGCTTAGGGCAGGGGACGACTAATGAAAAACTGTTTTTT
>-|TRBJ2-1|TRBD2|TRBV7-2
CASTSLAGDLEQFF
TGTGCCAGCACCAGTCTAGCGGGAGATCTTGAGCAGTTCTTC
>-|TRBJ2-5|-|TRBV30
CASSWRETQYF
TGTGCCTCGTCGTGGCGGGAGACCCAGTACTTC
>-|TRBJ1-3|-|TRBV5-6
CASSPGGNTIYF
TGTGCCAGCAGCCCCGGGGGAAACACCATATATTTT
>once|TRBJ2-7|-|TRBV10-3
CAIHPRLAATYEQYF
TGTGCCATCCACCCCCGCTTGGCGGCTACCTACGAGCAGTACTTC